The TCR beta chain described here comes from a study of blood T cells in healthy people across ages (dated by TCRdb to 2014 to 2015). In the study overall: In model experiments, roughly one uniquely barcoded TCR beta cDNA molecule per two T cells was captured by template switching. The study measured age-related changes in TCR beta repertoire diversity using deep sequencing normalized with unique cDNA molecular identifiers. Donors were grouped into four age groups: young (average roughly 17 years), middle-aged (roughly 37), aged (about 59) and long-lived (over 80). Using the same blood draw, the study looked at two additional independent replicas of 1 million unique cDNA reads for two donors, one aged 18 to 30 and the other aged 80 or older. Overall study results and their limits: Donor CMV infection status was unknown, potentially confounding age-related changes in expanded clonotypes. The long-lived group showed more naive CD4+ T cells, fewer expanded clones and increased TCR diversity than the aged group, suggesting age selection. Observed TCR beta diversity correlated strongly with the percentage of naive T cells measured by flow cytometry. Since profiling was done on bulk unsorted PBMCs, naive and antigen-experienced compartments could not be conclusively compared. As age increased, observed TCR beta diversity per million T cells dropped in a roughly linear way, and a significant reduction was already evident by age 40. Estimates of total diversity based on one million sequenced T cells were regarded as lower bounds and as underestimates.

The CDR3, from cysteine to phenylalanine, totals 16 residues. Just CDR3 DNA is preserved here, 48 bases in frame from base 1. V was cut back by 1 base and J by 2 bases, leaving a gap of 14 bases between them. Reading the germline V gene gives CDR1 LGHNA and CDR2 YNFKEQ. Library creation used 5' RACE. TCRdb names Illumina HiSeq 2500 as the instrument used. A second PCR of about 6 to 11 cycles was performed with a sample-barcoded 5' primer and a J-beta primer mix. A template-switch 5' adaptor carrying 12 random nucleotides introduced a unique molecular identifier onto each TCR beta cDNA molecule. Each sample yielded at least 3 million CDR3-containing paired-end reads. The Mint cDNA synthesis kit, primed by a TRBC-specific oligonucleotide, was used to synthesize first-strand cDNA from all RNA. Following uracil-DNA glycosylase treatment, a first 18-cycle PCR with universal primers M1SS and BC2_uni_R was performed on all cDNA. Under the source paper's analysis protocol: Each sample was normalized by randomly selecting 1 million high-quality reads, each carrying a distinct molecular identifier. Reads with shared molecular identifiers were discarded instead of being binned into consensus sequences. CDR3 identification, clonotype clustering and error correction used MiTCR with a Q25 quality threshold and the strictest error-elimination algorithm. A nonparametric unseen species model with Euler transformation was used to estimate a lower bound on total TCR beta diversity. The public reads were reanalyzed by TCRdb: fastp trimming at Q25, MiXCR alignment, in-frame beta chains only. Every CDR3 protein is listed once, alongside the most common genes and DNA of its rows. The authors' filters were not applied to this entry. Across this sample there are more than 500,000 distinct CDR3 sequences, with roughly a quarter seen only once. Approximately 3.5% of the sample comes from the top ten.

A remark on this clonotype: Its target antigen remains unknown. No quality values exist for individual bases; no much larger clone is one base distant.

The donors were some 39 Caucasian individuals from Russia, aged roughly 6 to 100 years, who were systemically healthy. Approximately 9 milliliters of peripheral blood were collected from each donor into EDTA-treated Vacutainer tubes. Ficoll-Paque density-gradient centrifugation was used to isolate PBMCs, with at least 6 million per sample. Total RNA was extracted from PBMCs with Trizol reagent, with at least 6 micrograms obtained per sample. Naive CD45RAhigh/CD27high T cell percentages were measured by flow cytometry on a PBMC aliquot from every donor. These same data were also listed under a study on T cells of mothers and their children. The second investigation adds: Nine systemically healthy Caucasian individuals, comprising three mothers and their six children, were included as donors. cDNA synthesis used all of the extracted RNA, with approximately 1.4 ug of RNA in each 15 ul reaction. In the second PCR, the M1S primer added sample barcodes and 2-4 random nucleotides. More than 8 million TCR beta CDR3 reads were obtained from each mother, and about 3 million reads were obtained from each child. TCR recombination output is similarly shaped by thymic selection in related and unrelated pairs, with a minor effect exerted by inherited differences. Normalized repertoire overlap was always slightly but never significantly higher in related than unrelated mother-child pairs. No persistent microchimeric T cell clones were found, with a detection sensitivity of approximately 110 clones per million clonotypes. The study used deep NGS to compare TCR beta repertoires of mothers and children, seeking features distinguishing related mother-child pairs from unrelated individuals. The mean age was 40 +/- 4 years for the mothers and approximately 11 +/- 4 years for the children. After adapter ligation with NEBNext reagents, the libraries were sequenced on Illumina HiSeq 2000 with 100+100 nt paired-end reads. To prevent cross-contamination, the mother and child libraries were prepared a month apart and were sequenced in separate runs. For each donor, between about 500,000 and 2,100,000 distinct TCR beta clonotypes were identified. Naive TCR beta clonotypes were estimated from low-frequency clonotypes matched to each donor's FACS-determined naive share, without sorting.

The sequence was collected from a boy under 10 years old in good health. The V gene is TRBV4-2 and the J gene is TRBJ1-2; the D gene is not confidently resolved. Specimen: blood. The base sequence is TGTGCCAGCAGCCAAGGGCGATCAACGCTGAACTATGGCTACACCTTC. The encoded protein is CASSQGRSTLNYGYTF.